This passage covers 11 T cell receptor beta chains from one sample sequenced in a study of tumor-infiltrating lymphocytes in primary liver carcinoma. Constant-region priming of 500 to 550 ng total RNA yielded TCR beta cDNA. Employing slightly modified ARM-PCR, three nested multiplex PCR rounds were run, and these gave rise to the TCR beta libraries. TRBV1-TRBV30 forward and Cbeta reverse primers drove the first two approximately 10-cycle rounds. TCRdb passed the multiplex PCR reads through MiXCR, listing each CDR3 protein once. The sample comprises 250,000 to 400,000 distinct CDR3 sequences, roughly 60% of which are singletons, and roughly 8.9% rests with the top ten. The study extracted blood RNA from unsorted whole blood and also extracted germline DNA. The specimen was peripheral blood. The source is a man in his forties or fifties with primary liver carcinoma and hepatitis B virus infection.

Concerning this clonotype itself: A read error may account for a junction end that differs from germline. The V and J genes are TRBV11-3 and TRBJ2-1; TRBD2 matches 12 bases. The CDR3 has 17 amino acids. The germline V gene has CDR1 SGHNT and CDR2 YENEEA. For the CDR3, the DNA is TGTGCCAGCAGCTTAACCCATGGGCTAGCGGGAGGGCCTAAGCATTTCTTC. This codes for CASSLTHGLAGGPKHFF.

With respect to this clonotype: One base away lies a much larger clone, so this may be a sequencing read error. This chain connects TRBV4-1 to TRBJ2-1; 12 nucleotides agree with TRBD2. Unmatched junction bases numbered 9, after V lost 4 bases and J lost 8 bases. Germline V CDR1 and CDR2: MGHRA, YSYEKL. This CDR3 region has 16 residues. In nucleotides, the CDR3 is TGCGCCAGCAGCCCCCCTGGACTAGCGGGAAGGGATGAGCAGTTCTTC. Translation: CASSPPGLAGRDEQFF.

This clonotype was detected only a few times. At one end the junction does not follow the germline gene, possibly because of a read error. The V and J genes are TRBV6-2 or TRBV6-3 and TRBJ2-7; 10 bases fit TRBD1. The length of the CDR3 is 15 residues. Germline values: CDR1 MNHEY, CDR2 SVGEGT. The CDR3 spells CTSTKGGQGVSKANF. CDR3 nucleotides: TGTACCAGCACCAAGGGAGGACAGGGGGTAAGCAAGGCGAACTTC.

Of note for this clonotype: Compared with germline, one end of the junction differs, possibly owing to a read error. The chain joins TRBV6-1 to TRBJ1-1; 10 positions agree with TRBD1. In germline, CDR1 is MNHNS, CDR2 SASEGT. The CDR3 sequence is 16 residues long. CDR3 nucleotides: TGTACCAGCAAGGACAGACAGGGGGCCTGGAACACTGAAACTTTCTTT. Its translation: CTSKDRQGAWNTETFF.

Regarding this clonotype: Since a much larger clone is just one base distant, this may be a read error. CDR3 sequence reads: CASGLGLAATDTQYF. The CDR3 region has the DNA TGTGCTAGTGGGCTGGGACTAGCCGCCACAGATACGCAGTATTTT. The chain is built from TRBV12-5 and TRBJ2-3; the match to TRBD2 covers 9 bases. The CDR3 has 15 amino acids. With V trimmed by 6 bases and J by 2 bases, 6 bases remained unmatched. Germline V gene lookup returns CDR1 LGHNT and CDR2 FRNRAP. Using reference TRBV12-5 and TRBJ2-3 for the parts outside the CDR3, the full variable domain is DARVTQTPRHKVTEMGQEVTMRCQPILGHNTVFWYRQTMMQGLELLAYFRNRAPLDDSGMPKDRFSAEMPDATLATLKIQPSEPRDSAVYFCASGLGLAATDTQYFGPGTRLTVL.

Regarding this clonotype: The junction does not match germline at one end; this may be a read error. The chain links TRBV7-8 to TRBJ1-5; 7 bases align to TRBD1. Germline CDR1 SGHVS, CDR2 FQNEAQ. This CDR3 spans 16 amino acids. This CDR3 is CASSLTSGGNNQPQHF. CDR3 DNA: TGTGCCAGCAGCTTAACGTCAGGGGGGAACAATCAGCCTCAGCATTTT. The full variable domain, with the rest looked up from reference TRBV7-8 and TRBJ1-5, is GAGVSQSPRYKVAKRGQDVALRCDPISGHVSLFWYQQALGQGPEFLTYFQNEAQLDKSGLPSDRFFAERPEGSVSTLKIQRTQQEDSAVYLCASSLTSGGNNQPQHFGDGTRLSIL.

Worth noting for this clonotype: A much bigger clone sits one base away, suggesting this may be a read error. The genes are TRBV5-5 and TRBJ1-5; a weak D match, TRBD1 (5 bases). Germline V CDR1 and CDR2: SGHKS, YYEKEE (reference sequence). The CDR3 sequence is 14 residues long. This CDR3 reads CACSLWAGDQPQHF. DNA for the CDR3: TGTGCCTGCAGCTTGTGGGCGGGGGATCAGCCCCAGCATTTT.

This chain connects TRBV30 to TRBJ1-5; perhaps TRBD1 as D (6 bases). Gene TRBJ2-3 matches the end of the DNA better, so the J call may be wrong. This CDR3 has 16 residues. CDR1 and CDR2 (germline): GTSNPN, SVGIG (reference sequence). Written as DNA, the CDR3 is TGTGCCTGGGGTGCCCAGGGGCCGACCGGCAATCAGCCCCAGTATTTT. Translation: CAWGAQGPTGNQPQYF.

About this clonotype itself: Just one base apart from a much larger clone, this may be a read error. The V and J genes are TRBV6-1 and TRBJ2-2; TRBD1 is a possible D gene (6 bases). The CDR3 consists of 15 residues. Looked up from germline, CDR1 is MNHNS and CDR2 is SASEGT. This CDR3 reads CANSSGTHYTGELFF. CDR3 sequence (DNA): TGTGCCAACAGTTCCGGGACACACTACACCGGGGAGCTGTTTTTT.

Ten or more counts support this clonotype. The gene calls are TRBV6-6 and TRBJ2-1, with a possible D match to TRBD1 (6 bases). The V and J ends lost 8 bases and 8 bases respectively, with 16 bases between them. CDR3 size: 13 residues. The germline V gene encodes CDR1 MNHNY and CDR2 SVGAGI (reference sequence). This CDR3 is CASSKGDPHEQFF. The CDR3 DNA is TGTGCCAGCTCAAAGGGGGACCCCCATGAGCAGTTCTTC.

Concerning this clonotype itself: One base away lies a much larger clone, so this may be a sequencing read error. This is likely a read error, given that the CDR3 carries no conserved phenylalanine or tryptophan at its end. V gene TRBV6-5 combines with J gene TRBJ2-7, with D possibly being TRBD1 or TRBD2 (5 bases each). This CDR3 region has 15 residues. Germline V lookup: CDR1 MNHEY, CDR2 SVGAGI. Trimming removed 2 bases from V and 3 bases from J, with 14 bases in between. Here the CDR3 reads CASSYGDGEYYEQYS. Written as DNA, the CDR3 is TGTGCCAGCAGTTACGGGGACGGGGAGTACTACGAGCAGTACTCC.